This is a list of T cell receptor beta chains from one sample in a study of cytomegalovirus exposure and HLA in healthy donors. The repertoire was sequenced with immunoSEQ multiplex PCR; TCRdb's copy has only in-frame clones and lacks some. Counted here are 130,000 to 150,000 clones, roughly 80% occurring once; the ten biggest clones make up just over 5%. The specimen was PBMCs. Receptors were obtained from a male donor in good health and CMV-seronegative. Both conserved end residues are part of each CDR3. Not all rows give a size; the values are once, few, many and, for expanded clones, a class.

v_gene	abundance	CDR3aa
TRBV11-2	-	CASSSSGGFQDTQYF
TRBV5-1	-	CASSPVGLNSPLHF
TRBV2	few	CASGRGTGNQPQHF
TRBV5-1	-	CASSLGTGPLNEQFF
TRBV30	-	CAWSTGAGELFF
TRBV19	-	CASSMVPGRYGYTF
TRBV7-2	-	CASSFSGNGYTF
TRBV9	once	CASSVWGLYNEQFF
TRBV5-4	-	CASSLGPSSYEQYF
TRBV4-2	-	CASSQEEWQGTELFF
TRBV7-9	-	CASSARDRATEAFF
TRBV19	-	CASRAPSSYEQYF
TRBV11-2	-	CASSLDLARSYEQYF
TRBV28	-	CASSREGDQPQHF
TRBV6-5	-	CASSKRGGGTDTQYF
TRBV2	once	CASKGGRGGETQYF
TRBV5-1	-	CASSPALAEETQYF
TRBV10-3	few	CAISYTGNTEAFF
TRBV2	-	CASSELTQGARAFF